Presented here are 26 T cell receptor beta chains from one specimen sequenced in a study of cytomegalovirus exposure and HLA in healthy donors. Researchers ran the PCR with 60 Vbeta and 13 Jbeta primers. Profiled with immunoSEQ multiplex PCR; TCRdb holds only in-frame clones, not every one. This table has 90,000 to 110,000 clones, under 80% appearing once. The sample comprised PBMCs. Receptors originate from a woman aged 40 to 49 in good health and CMV-seropositive.

J is TRBJ2-5 and V is TRBV5-4, with TRBD2 matching 8 bases. The germline CDR1 and CDR2 sequences are SGHNT and YYREEE (reference sequence). The CDR3 is 16 amino acids. V dropped 1 base and J dropped 4; count of bases not matched to a gene: 9. CDR3 amino acids: CASSLTSGGTVETQYF. In DNA, the CDR3 is TGTGCCAGCAGCTTGACTAGCGGAGGGACGGTAGAGACCCAGTACTTC.

The chain combines TRBV19 with TRBJ1-2; D is undetermined. Per germline, CDR1 LNHDA and CDR2 SQIVND (reference sequence). CDR3 length: 10 residues. The ends were cut back, 6 bases at V and 7 bases at J, with 6 bases in the middle. The DNA for the CDR3 is TGTGCCAGTAGCCAGTTTGGCTACACCTTC. It codes for CASSQFGYTF.

The chain couples TRBV6-4 to TRBJ1-1; 8 nucleotides agree with TRBD1. The V gene end was trimmed by 6 bases and the J gene end by 4 bases; junction bases not matched to a gene: 7. CDR1 is MRHNA and CDR2 is SNTAGT in the germline V gene. The CDR3 is 14 amino acids. CDR3 loop: CASRERTGFTEAFF. The CDR3 region has the DNA TGTGCCAGCAGGGAACGGACAGGGTTCACTGAAGCTTTCTTT.

The rearrangement uses TRBV4-1 and TRBJ1-5, with TRBD1 identical over 9 bases. CDR1 and CDR2 (germline): MGHRA, YSYEKL. The CDR3 is 13 amino acids. V was clipped by 4 bases and J by 7 bases; unmatched bases: 2. Here the CDR3 reads CASSRDRAQPQHF. The CDR3 DNA follows: TGCGCCAGCAGCCGGGACAGGGCCCAGCCCCAGCATTTT.

A few counts support this clone. The V call is TRBV4-1, the J call TRBJ2-1; 16 nucleotides match TRBD2. The J segment lost 0 bases and the V segment lost 3 bases, leaving 2 bases of the junction unmatched. Per the germline V gene, CDR1 is MGHRA and CDR2 is YSYEKL. This CDR3 has 18 amino acids. The CDR3: CASSQGLAGGTSYNEQFF. As DNA, the CDR3 is TGCGCCAGCAGCCAGGGACTAGCGGGAGGGACCTCCTACAATGAGCAGTTCTTC.

V gene TRBV6-4 combines with J gene TRBJ2-7, with D possibly TRBD2 on 5 matching bases. This CDR3 has 13 residues. Germline-derived CDR1 and CDR2 are MRHNA and SNTAGT. V gave up 5 bases and J gave up 6 bases, with 14 bases separating them. DNA for the CDR3: TGTGCCAGCAGTACCACTAGGTTTTCCGAGCAGTACTTC. Encoded protein: CASSTTRFSEQYF.

This clone has only a few counts. V and J are TRBV4-1 and TRBJ2-2; unclear D gene. Trimming removed 3 bases at V and 3 bases at J, with 11 bases between. Germline CDR1 MGHRA, CDR2 YSYEKL. CDR3 size: 15 residues. The CDR3 DNA follows: TGCGCCAGCAGCCACGTCTTACAGTACACCGGGGAGCTGTTTTTT. It translates to CASSHVLQYTGELFF.

Only a few counts were recorded for this clone. This chain joins TRBV4-1 and TRBJ1-5, with D possibly matching TRBD1 (6 bases). Germline V gives CDR1 MGHRA, CDR2 YSYEKL. The V gene lost 4 bases and the J gene lost 4 bases, with 11 bases spanning the gap. This CDR3 is 14 amino acids long. The DNA for the CDR3 is TGCGCCAGCAGCCGGTTTACAGGGAATCAGCCCCAGCATTTT. It is translated as CASSRFTGNQPQHF.

This rearrangement joins TRBV19 to TRBJ1-6; TRBD1 matches at 9 bases. The CDR3 is made up of 20 amino acids. Germline CDR1 LNHDA, CDR2 SQIVND (reference sequence). V was pared by 9 bases and J by 6 bases, with 24 bases of the junction left unmatched. The CDR3 loop reads CASLRPWDREGLRGNSPLHF. CDR3 sequence (DNA): TGTGCCAGCCTCCGACCCTGGGACAGGGAAGGATTAAGGGGTAATTCACCCCTCCACTTT.

V usage is TRBV15 and J usage is TRBJ2-1; TRBD1 matches at 12 bases. Unmatched junction bases numbered 8, after V lost 5 bases and J lost 9 bases. Germline lookup yields CDR1 LNHNV and CDR2 YYDKDF (reference sequence). The CDR3 loop spans 15 amino acids. The CDR3, as DNA: TGTGCCACCAGCCGGGACAGGGGGCTTTGGAGTGAGCAGTTCTTC. Amino acids: CATSRDRGLWSEQFF.

Note on this clone: The same CDR3 arises from other DNA sequences in this sample as well. The chain links TRBV5-1 to TRBJ2-3; D not certain. The CDR3 extends over 11 amino acids. CDR1 and CDR2 from the germline V gene are SGHRS and YFSETQ. V lost 4 bases to trimming and J lost 2 bases, with 2 bases between them. CDR3 DNA sequence: TGCGCCAGCAGCCTCACAGATACGCAGTATTTT. Amino acid sequence: CASSLTDTQYF.

This clone was detected a few times. The V call is TRBV7-8, the J call TRBJ1-1; the D gene is possibly TRBD1 (6 bases). This CDR3 comprises 15 residues. V lost 6 bases and J lost 5, with 19 bases in between. The germline CDR1 and CDR2 sequences are SGHVS and FQNEAQ. The chain's CDR3 is CASSSGSGGTTEAFF. In DNA, the CDR3 is TGTGCCAGCAGTTCCGGTTCCGGGGGGACAACTGAAGCTTTCTTT.

This chain connects TRBV27 to TRBJ2-7; tentatively, D is TRBD1 (6 bases). Germline V CDR1 and CDR2: MNHEY, SMNVEV (reference sequence). The CDR3 is 14 amino acids. V lost 4 bases and J lost 4, with 14 bases in between. CDR3 sequence (DNA): TGTGCCAGCAGTTGGACTGGGGGCGGGTACGAGCAGTACTTC. This sequence encodes CASSWTGGGYEQYF.

The CDR3 DNA sequence: TGTGCCAGCAGCCAAGGCAGCGCCATAAAGGACTATGGCTACACCTTC. It encodes CASSQGSAIKDYGYTF. The chain employs TRBV4-2 and TRBJ1-2; no firm D call. This CDR3 contains 16 residues. V gave up 1 base and J gave up 3 bases, with 15 bases separating them. Germline lookup yields CDR1 LGHNA and CDR2 YNFKEQ.

This clone was found once. This chain connects TRBV28 to TRBJ2-2; 10 nucleotides match TRBD2. V gave up 5 bases and J gave up 6 bases; unmatched junction bases: 12. Germline CDR1 is MDHEN and CDR2 is SYDVKM. The CDR3 extends over 17 amino acids. The CDR3 spells CASSGWTIAGGPGELFF. In nucleotides, the CDR3 is TGTGCCAGCAGTGGATGGACTATAGCGGGGGGCCCCGGGGAGCTGTTTTTT. Combining the CDR3 with reference TRBV28 and TRBJ2-2 gives the whole variable domain DVKVTQSSRYLVKRTGEKVFLECVQDMDHENMFWYRQDPGLGLRLIYFSYDVKMKEKGDIPEGYSVSREKKERFSLILESASTNQTSMYLCASSGWTIAGGPGELFFGEGSRLTVL.

This clone was recorded a few times. The chain has TRBV11-3 and TRBJ1-2; D remains unclear. Trimming left V 3 bases short and J 6 bases short, with 29 bases between. Germline lookup yields CDR1 SGHNT and CDR2 YENEEA. CDR3 size: 19 residues. The CDR3 sequence is CASSFPNWASEDPLNGYTF. The CDR3 coding sequence is TGTGCCAGCAGCTTTCCAAATTGGGCTAGCGAGGATCCCTTAAATGGCTACACCTTC.

There are a few counts of this clone. The rearrangement joins TRBV18 to TRBJ1-4, with 9 nucleotides matching TRBD1. J was trimmed by 8 bases and V by 5 bases; bases with no gene match: 6. The CDR3 is 14 residues long. Germline V gene lookup returns CDR1 KGHSH and CDR2 LQKENI. The CDR3 bases are TGTGCCAGCTCATGGACAGGGGCCGGCGAAAAACTGTTTTTT. This translates into CASSWTGAGEKLFF.

The chain employs TRBV19 and TRBJ1-5, with TRBD1 matching over 8 bases. CDR1 is LNHDA and CDR2 is SQIVND in the germline V gene (reference sequence). The CDR3 is 18 residues long. Trimming at V came to 4 bases and at J to 4 bases, leaving 15 bases not matched to a gene. As DNA, the CDR3 is TGTGCCAGTAGTACACCCTGGACAGGGCTCTCAAGAAATCAGCCCCAGCATTTT. Translation gives CASSTPWTGLSRNQPQHF.

This clone was counted only a few times. The rearrangement joins TRBV27 to TRBJ2-5, with D hard to call. Germline assignment: CDR1 MNHEY and CDR2 SMNVEV (reference sequence). The CDR3 is made up of 13 amino acids. V lost 5 bases and J lost 4, with 11 bases in between. The DNA of the CDR3 is TGTGCCAGCAGTCAACAAGTACGAGAGACCCAGTACTTC. This translates into CASSQQVRETQYF.

The J gene is TRBJ2-3, the V gene TRBV7-9, with 10 bases fitting TRBD2. CDR1 and CDR2 from the germline V gene are SEHNR and FQNEAQ (reference sequence). The CDR3 is 18 residues long. V gave up 1 base and J gave up 0 bases; unmatched junction bases: 7. The CDR3 loop is CASSLGRTSGQSTDTQYF. The CDR3 DNA is TGTGCCAGCAGCTTAGGGAGGACTAGCGGACAAAGCACAGATACGCAGTATTTT.

The chain recombines TRBV5-4 with TRBJ1-1; TRBD1 is a possible D gene (6 bases). The CDR3 has 14 amino acids. V lost 1 base and J lost 1, with 8 bases in between. Germline assignment: CDR1 SGHNT and CDR2 YYREEE (reference sequence). CDR3 DNA: TGTGCCAGCAGCTTGCCAGGGGCGAACACTGAAGCTTTCTTT. Its protein is CASSLPGANTEAFF.

This clone was counted between two and nine times. CDR3 DNA: TGTGCCAGCAGTGGCCTGGGAGGCTCCTACAATGAGCAGTTCTTC. It translates to CASSGLGGSYNEQFF. The V gene is TRBV2, the J gene TRBJ2-1, with D possibly being TRBD2 (6 bases). CDR1 and CDR2 from the germline V gene are SNHLY and FYNNEI. The CDR3 is 15 residues long. V shed 4 bases and J shed 0 bases, with 10 bases lying between them. Full variable domain (outside the CDR3, taken from reference TRBV2 and TRBJ2-1): EPEVTQTPSHQVTQMGQEVILRCVPISNHLYFYWYRQILGQKVEFLVSFYNNEISEKSEIFDDQFSVERPDGSNFTLKIRSTKLEDSAMYFCASSGLGGSYNEQFFGPGTRLTVL.

V is TRBV28 and J is TRBJ2-1, with 12 bases that match TRBD2. CDR3 length: 14 residues. V lost 7 bases and J lost 8; bases outside the gene matches: 6. CDR1 MDHEN and CDR2 SYDVKM come from the germline V gene. As DNA, the CDR3 is TGTGCCAGCACCCTAGCGGGAGGGCCCGATGAGCAGTTCTTC. Protein: CASTLAGGPDEQFF.

The chain employs TRBV7-3 and TRBJ1-1; D might be TRBD1 (5 bases). Per the germline V gene, CDR1 is SGHTA and CDR2 is FQGTGA. The CDR3 loop spans 13 amino acids. V lost 6 bases and J lost 2, with 10 bases in between. The CDR3 here is CASSPQGNTEAFF. DNA of the CDR3: TGTGCCAGCAGTCCTCAGGGAAACACTGAAGCTTTCTTT.

On this clone: The junction departs from the called germline gene at one end, perhaps through a read error. As DNA, the CDR3 is TGTGCTAGCAGCTTGGACTTTACCCAGGAGCAGTTCTTC. This sequence encodes CASSLDFTQEQFF. This chain uses TRBV7-7 with TRBJ2-1; a possible D gene is TRBD2 (5 bases). The CDR3 has 13 amino acids. Germline loops: CDR1 SSHAT, CDR2 FNYEAQ (reference sequence).

The chain joins TRBV10-3 to TRBJ2-3, with D perhaps matching TRBD2 (6 bases). The CDR3 is 12 residues long. Germline V CDR1 and CDR2: ENHRY, SYGVKD. CDR3 region: CASGTGADTQYF. CDR3 sequence (DNA): TGTGCATCGGGGACTGGAGCAGATACGCAGTATTTT.